The rows below give T cell receptor beta chains drawn from one sample of a study of shared clonotypes between healthy human individuals. The repertoire was sequenced with immunoSEQ multiplex PCR; TCRdb's copy has only in-frame clones and lacks some. This sample has some 500,000 clones; roughly four fifths occur once, and the top ten carry approximately 12%. Sequences were obtained from PBMCs. All receptors derive from a middle-aged woman in good health. Some clones in this sample may be carry-over from other donors' samples. CDR3s include the opening cysteine and the closing phenylalanine or tryptophan. The order of the fields is clone size, J gene, V gene, D gene, CDR3 protein, CDR3 DNA. A D gene is named only where the DNA matches it firmly. Clone size is given for some rows only: seen once, a few or many times, or a class if the clone is expanded.

many,TRBJ2-2,TRBV7-9,NA,CASSLPGPGELFF,TGTGCCAGCAGCTTACCAGGCCCCGGGGAGCTGTTTTTT
NA,TRBJ1-1,TRBV2,NA,CASSVGDSRDTEAFF,TGTGCCAGCAGTGTAGGGGATAGTCGCGACACTGAAGCTTTCTTT
NA,TRBJ1-5,TRBV6-6,TRBD1,CASSKTGGTAAQHF,TGTGCCAGCAGTAAGACAGGGGGCACAGCGGCCCAGCATTTT
NA,TRBJ2-1,TRBV11-3,NA,CASSRMYNEQFF,TGTGCCAGCAGCCGGATGTATAATGAGCAGTTCTTC
NA,TRBJ2-7,TRBV27,NA,CASSLFHPTAPYEQYF,TGTGCCAGCAGTTTATTTCATCCCACAGCTCCCTACGAGCAGTACTTC
NA,TRBJ1-2,TRBV28,NA,CASSLFGDGYTF,TGTGCCAGCAGTTTATTCGGGGATGGCTACACCTTC
NA,TRBJ1-3,TRBV7-6,NA,CASSLTTGPSGNTIYF,TGTGCCAGCAGCTTAACGACAGGCCCCTCTGGAAACACCATATATTTT
NA,TRBJ2-5,TRBV5-4,TRBD2,CASSRGLAYQETQYF,TGTGCCAGCAGCCGGGGACTAGCCTACCAAGAGACCCAGTACTTC
once,TRBJ2-7,TRBV29-1,NA,CSVRRDYEQYF,TGCAGCGTTAGAAGGGACTACGAGCAGTACTTC
NA,TRBJ2-5,TRBV4-3,NA,CASSLGPQETQYF,TGCGCCAGCAGCCTTGGTCCCCAAGAGACCCAGTACTTC
NA,TRBJ2-6,TRBV19,NA,CASSRGAPGANVLTF,TGTGCCAGTAGTCGGGGGGCTCCTGGGGCCAACGTCCTGACTTTC
few,TRBJ1-4,TRBV10-1,NA,CASSPGPGTTNEKLFF,TGCGCCAGCAGTCCGGGACCCGGAACAACTAATGAAAAACTGTTTTTT